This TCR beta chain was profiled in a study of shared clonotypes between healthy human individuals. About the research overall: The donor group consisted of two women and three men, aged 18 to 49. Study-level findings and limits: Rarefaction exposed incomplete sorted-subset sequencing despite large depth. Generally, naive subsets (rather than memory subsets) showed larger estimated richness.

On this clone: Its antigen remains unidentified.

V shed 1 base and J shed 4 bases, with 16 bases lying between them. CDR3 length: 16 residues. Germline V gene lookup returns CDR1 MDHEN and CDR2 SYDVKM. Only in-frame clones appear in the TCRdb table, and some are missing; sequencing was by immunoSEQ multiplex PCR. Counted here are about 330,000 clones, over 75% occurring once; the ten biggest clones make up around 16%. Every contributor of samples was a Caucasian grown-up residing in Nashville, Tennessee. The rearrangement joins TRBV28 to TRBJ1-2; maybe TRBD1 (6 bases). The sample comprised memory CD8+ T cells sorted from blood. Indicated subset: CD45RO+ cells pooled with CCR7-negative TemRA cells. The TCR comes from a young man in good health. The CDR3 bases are TGTGCCAGCAGTTTATCCCCCGTGGGGGCAATCTATGGCTACACCTTC. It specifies CASSLSPVGAIYGYTF.